This T cell receptor beta chain was identified during a study of blood T cell repertoires in COVID-19. Study at large: The analysed material was cDNA or gDNA that came from T cells, B-cell-depleted T cells, or PBMCs.

Some clones are missing from TCRdb's copy, which holds only in-frame ones; the method was immunoSEQ multiplex PCR. The sample includes 300,000 to 350,000 clones, roughly 84% of them seen just once. V shed 2 bases and J shed 4 bases, with 9 bases lying between them. This CDR3 comprises 14 residues. Germline-derived CDR1 and CDR2 are MNHEY and SVGAGI. The cohort comprised adults aged 18 to 89 years residing in about 25 US areas. Categorization into cohorts depended on clinical history that participants reported. What the recovered Cohort 3 donors had was two negative PCRs, clearance, or symptom resolution.

Specimen: PBMCs or T cells enriched from blood (not recorded which). This TCR came from a woman under 40 who had recovered from COVID-19. The chain recombines TRBV6-5 with TRBJ2-1; TRBD1 is a possible D gene (6 bases). In DNA, the CDR3 is TGTGCCAGCAGTTACCGACAGGCTTACAATGAGCAGTTCTTC. Translation: CASSYRQAYNEQFF.